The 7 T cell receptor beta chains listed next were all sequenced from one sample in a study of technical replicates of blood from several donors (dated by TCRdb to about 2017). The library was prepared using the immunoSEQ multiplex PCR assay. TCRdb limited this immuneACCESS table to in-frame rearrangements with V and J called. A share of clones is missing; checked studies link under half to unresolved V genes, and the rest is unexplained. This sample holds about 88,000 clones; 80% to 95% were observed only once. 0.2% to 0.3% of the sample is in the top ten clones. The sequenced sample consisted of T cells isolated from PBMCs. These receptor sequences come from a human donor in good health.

Written as DNA, the CDR3 is TGTGCCAGCTCACCAGCGGGGTCCGGCGAGCAGTACTTC. Its translation: CASSPAGSGEQYF. The V call is TRBV18, the J call TRBJ2-7; the D gene is possibly TRBD2 (6 bases). This CDR3 comprises 13 residues. V was cut by 2 bases and J by 6 bases, with 11 bases left in between. In germline, CDR1 is KGHSH, CDR2 LQKENI.

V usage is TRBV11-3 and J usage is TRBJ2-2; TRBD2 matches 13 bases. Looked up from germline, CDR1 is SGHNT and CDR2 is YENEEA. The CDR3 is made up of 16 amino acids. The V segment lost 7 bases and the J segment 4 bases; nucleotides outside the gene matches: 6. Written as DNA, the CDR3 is TGTGCCAGCAAACTAGCGGGAGGGCCGGGCACCGGGGAGCTGTTTTTT. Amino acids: CASKLAGGPGTGELFF.

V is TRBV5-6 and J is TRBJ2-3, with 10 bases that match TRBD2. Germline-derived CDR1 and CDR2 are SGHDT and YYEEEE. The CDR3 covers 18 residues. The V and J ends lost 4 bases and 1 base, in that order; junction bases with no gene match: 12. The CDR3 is CASSVNGFSGRRTDTQYF. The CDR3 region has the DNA TGTGCCAGCAGCGTGAATGGTTTTAGCGGGAGGCGCACAGATACGCAGTATTTT. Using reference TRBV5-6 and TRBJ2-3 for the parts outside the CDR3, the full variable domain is DAGVTQSPTHLIKTRGQQVTLRCSPKSGHDTVSWYQQALGQGPQFIFQYYEEEERQRGNFPDRFSGHQFPNYSSELNVNALLLGDSALYLCASSVNGFSGRRTDTQYFGPGTRLTVL.

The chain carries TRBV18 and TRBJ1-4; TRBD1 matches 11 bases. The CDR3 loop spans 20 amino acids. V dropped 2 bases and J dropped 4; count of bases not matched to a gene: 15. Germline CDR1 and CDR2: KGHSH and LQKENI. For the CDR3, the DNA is TGTGCCAGCTCACCATTCACCCTGGCTGGACAGGGGGCTGGTAATGAAAAACTGTTTTTT. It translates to CASSPFTLAGQGAGNEKLFF.

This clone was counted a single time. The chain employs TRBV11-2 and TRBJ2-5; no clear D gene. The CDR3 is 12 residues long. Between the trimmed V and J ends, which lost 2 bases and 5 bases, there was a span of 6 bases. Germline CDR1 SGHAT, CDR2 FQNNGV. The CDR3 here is CASSLTAETQYF. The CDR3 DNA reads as TGTGCCAGCAGCTTAACCGCGGAGACCCAGTACTTC.

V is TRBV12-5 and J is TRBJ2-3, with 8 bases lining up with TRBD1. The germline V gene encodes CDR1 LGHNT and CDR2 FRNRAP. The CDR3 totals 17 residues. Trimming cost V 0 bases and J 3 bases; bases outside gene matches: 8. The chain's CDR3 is CASGLVRTGTGTDTQYF. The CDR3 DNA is TGTGCTAGTGGTTTGGTACGGACAGGGACGGGAACAGATACGCAGTATTTT.

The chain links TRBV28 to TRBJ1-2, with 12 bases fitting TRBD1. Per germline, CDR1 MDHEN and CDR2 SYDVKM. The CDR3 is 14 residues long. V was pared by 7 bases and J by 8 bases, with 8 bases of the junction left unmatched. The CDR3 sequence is CASTTGQGAWGYTF. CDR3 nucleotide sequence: TGTGCCAGCACCACGGGACAGGGGGCGTGGGGCTACACCTTC.